Listed here are 19 T cell receptor beta chains from one sample, sequenced in a study of monozygotic twins with inflammatory bowel disease. TCRdb processed the 5' RACE reads again and assigns one entry to each CDR3 protein, with no DNA. The sample has some 450,000 distinct CDR3 sequences, and its top ten clones hold 2.4%. The sequenced sample consisted of blood. All receptors come from a human donor with ulcerative colitis or Crohn's disease, or a healthy co-twin of an affected twin (not recorded which).

CDR3 residues: CASSFGGRGPQETQYF. The gene calls are TRBV12-3 or TRBV12-4 and TRBJ2-5; TCRdb designates TRBD2, a call that cannot be tested without DNA. This CDR3 is 16 amino acids long.

This chain connects TRBV7-8 to TRBJ2-5; the TCRdb call, TRBD1, lacks DNA for checking. CDR3 size: 14 residues. CDR1 and CDR2 (germline): SGHVS, FQNEAQ. Here the CDR3 reads CASSLVGQAETQYF.

This chain joins TRBV9 and TRBJ2-7; the TCRdb call, TRBD1, lacks DNA for checking. Germline V lookup: CDR1 SGDLS, CDR2 YYNGEE. The CDR3 runs 14 residues. CDR3 in amino acids: CASSVRDRDYEQYF.

V and J are TRBV7-9 and TRBJ2-3; the TCRdb call, TRBD2, lacks DNA for checking. Germline CDR1 is SEHNR and CDR2 is FQNEAQ (reference sequence). The CDR3 sequence is 12 residues long. The CDR3 is CASVKRGDTQYF. Based on the CDR3 plus reference TRBV7-9 and TRBJ2-3, the full variable domain is DTGVSQNPRHKITKRGQNVTFRCDPISEHNRLYWYRQTLGQGPEFLTYFQNEAQLEKSRLLSDRFSAERPKGSFSTLEIQRTEQGDSAMYLCASVKRGDTQYFGPGTRLTVL.

The chain couples TRBV12-3 or TRBV12-4 to TRBJ2-1; the TCRdb call, TRBD1, lacks DNA for checking. The CDR3 contains 16 residues. CDR3 protein: CASSPQTSATGDEQFF.

The V gene is TRBV5-1, the J gene TRBJ2-2; TCRdb returns TRBD1, unconfirmable since there is no DNA. Per the germline V gene, CDR1 is SGHRS and CDR2 is YFSETQ. The CDR3 has 16 residues. The CDR3 loop is CASSLSGTANTGELFF.

CDR3 loop: CASSFGFGYTF. The chain carries TRBV12-3 or TRBV12-4 and TRBJ1-2. The CDR3 covers 11 residues.

V gene TRBV6-6 combines with J gene TRBJ2-1; the D call from TCRdb, TRBD2, cannot be confirmed without DNA. The CDR3 has 13 residues. Germline assignment: CDR1 MNHNY and CDR2 SVGAGI (reference sequence). CDR3 residues: CASSAGGYNEQFF.

The V gene is TRBV10-3, the J gene TRBJ1-4; TCRdb's D call, TRBD1, is unchecked because there is no DNA. The CDR3 extends over 14 amino acids. Germline V gene sequence: CDR1 ENHRY, CDR2 SYGVKD. The CDR3 sequence is CAISDGQSNEKLFF.

The chain links TRBV6-1 to TRBJ2-1; without DNA, the TCRdb call of TRBD2 cannot be checked. Germline lookup yields CDR1 MNHNS and CDR2 SASEGT. There are 13 residues in the CDR3. The CDR3: CASSASGGNEQFF.

This chain connects TRBV20-1 to TRBJ2-3; the D gene TCRdb calls, TRBD2, cannot be checked with no DNA. Looked up from germline, CDR1 is DFQATT and CDR2 is SNEGSKA (reference sequence). This CDR3 comprises 16 residues. The CDR3 sequence: CSARAGLAERGDTQYF.

The chain couples TRBV12-3 or TRBV12-4 to TRBJ1-3; TCRdb lists TRBD1, though no DNA is available to test this call. This CDR3 region has 14 residues. The CDR3 reads CASKSGGPGNTIYF.

The gene calls are TRBV11-2 and TRBJ2-3; TCRdb indicates TRBD2, and absent DNA this call remains unverified. The CDR3 sequence is 18 residues long. Germline CDR1 and CDR2: SGHAT and FQNNGV. CDR3 sequence: CASSFGRLAGRSTDTQYF.

The chain is built from TRBV7-9 and TRBJ1-1. Germline lookup yields CDR1 SEHNR and CDR2 FQNEAQ (reference sequence). The CDR3 totals 15 residues. The CDR3 protein is CASSLAIGVNTKAFF. Combining the CDR3 with reference TRBV7-9 and TRBJ1-1 gives the whole variable domain DTGVSQNPRHKITKRGQNVTFRCDPISEHNRLYWYRQTLGQGPEFLTYFQNEAQLEKSRLLSDRFSAERPKGSFSTLEIQRTEQGDSAMYLCASSLAIGVNTKAFFGQGTRLTVV.

CDR3 in amino acids: CATSRDSLSPLHF. The V and J genes are TRBV15 and TRBJ1-6. Per germline, CDR1 LNHNV and CDR2 YYDKDF (reference sequence). This CDR3 spans 13 amino acids.

The chain links TRBV3-1 to TRBJ2-7; TCRdb lists TRBD1, though no DNA is available to test this call. CDR3 length equals 16 residues. From germline, CDR1 is LGHDT and CDR2 YNNKEL (reference sequence). The chain's CDR3 is CASSHWGGTGAGEQYF.

The CDR3 here is CASSSYRIPTNYGYTF. The chain carries TRBV7-8 and TRBJ1-2; TCRdb calls TRBD1, which cannot be checked without DNA. Germline V gives CDR1 SGHVS, CDR2 FQNEAQ. There are 16 residues in the CDR3.

The V call is TRBV18, the J call TRBJ2-2. Germline-derived CDR1 and CDR2 are KGHSH and LQKENI. The CDR3 sequence is 14 residues long. Here the CDR3 reads CASSPMDVTGELFF.

The J gene is TRBJ1-1, the V gene TRBV4-1. This CDR3 has 14 amino acids. Germline V gene lookup returns CDR1 MGHRA and CDR2 YSYEKL. The CDR3 spells CASSQSDPNTEAFF.